The present T cell receptor (beta chain) was sequenced within a study of cytomegalovirus exposure and HLA in healthy donors. Primers for the PCR totalled 60 Vbeta and 13 Jbeta. The table came from immunoSEQ multiplex PCR; TCRdb's copy has only in-frame clones and leaves some out. This sample's table reports 150,000 or so clones. Germline values: CDR1 MNHNS, CDR2 SASEGT. CDR3 length: 15 amino acids. J was trimmed by 11 bases and V by 3 bases; bases with no gene match: 8. V gene TRBV6-1 combines with J gene TRBJ1-5; 12 bases are a match to TRBD1. The sequencing input was PBMCs. The source is a woman between 50 and 59 years old in good health and CMV-seronegative. The CDR3 here is CASSDPGTGGLAQHF. In DNA, the CDR3 is TGTGCCAGCAGTGATCCAGGGACAGGGGGCTTGGCCCAGCATTTT.